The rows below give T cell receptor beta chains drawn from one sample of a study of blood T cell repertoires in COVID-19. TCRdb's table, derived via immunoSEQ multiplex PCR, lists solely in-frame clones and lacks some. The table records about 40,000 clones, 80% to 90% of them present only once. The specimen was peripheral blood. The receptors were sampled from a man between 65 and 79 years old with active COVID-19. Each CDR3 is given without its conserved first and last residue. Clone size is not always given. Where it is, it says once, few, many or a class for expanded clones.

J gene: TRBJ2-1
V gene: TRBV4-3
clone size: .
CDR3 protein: ASSQGVAGLYNEQF

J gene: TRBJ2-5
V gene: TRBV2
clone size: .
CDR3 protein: ASSDGGLAEETQY

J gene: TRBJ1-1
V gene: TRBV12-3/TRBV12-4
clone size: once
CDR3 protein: ASSLNGDTEAF

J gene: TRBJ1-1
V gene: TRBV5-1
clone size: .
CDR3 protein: ASSLGGLVTEAF

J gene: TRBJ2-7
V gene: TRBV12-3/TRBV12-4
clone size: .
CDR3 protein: ASRTGGVYEQY

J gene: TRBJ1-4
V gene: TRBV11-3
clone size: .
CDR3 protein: ASSLAGANEKLF

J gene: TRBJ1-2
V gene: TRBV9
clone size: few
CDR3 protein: ASSATGDSYT

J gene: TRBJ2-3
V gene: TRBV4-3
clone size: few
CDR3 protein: ASSPRDRGTDTQY

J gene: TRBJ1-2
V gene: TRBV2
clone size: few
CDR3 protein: ASQKPGAITYGYT

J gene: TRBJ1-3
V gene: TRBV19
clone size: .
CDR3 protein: ASSIESSGNTIY

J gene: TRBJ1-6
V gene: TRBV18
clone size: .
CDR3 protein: ASSPTGGENSPLH

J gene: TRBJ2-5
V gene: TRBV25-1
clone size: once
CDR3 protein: ASSERTGTKETQY

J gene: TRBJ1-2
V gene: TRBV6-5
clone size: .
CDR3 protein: ASSLRDRGYGYT

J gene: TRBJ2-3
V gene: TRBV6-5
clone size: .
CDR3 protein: ATPGDYTDTQY

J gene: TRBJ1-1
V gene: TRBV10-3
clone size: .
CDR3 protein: ATLGHMNTEAF

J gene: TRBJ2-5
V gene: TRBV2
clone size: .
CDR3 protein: ASRAQGWLETQY

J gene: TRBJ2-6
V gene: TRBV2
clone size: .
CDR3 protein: ASSPLQGVSSSGANVLT

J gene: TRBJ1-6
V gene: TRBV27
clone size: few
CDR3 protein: ASTKPTGTSSYNSPLH

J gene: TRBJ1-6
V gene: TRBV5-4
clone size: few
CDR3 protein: ASSPDSSGSPLH

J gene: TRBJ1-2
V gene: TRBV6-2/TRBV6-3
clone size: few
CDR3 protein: ASSYTEYGYT

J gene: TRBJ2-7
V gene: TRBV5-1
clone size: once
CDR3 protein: ASRITSGTTYEQY

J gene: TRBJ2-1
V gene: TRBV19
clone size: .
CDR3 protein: ASSITSQSSYNEQF

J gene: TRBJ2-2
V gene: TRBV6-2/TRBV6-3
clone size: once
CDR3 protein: ASSYGTGGNTGELF

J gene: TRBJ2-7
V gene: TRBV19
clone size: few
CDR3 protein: ASSKGTGYSYEQY

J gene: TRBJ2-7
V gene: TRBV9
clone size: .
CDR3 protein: ASSATGGPYNEQY

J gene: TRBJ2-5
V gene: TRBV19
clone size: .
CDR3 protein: ASSTGDFQETQY

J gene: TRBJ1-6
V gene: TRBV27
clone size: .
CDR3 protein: ASSSHDLLYNSPLH

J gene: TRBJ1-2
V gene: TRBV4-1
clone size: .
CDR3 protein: ASSQDRGDYGYT

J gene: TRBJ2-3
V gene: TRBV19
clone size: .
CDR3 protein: ASRLSTGSTDTQY

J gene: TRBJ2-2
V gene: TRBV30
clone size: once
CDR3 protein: AWSGGGGRHGELF

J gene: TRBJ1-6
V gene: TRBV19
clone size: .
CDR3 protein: ASSARDRGSPLH

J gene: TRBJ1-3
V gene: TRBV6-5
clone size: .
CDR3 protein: ASSRTQGAGNTIY

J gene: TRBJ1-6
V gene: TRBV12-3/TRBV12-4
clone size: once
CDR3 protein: ASSLGQNSPLH

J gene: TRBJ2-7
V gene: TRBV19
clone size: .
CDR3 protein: ASSDRDSPTYEQY

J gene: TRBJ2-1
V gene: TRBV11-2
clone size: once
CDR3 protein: ASNPDSGYEQF

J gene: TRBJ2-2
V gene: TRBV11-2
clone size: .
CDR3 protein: ASRGTGVNTGELF

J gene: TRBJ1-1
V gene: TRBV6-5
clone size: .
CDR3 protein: ASSLNRGGTEAF

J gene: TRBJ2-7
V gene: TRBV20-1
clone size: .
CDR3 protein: SASERDYEQY

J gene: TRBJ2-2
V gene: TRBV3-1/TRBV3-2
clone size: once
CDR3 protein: ASSPLADTGELF

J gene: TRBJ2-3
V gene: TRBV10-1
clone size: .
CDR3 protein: ASSLWTSTDTQY

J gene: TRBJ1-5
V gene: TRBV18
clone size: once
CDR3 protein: ASSPDNQNQPQH